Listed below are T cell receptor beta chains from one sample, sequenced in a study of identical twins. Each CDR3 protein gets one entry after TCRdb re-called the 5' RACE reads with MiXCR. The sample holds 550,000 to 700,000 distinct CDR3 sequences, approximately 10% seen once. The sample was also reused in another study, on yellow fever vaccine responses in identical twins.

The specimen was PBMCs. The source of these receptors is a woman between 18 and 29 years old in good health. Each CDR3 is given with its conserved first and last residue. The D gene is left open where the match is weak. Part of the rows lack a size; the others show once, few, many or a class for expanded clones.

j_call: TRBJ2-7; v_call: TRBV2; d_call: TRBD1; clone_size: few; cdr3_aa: CASGQGVAYEQYF; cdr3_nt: TGTGCCAGCGGACAGGGAGTTGCCTACGAGCAGTACTTC
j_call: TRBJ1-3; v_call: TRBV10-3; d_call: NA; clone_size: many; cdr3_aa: CAISESKVSGNTIYF; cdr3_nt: TGTGCCATCAGTGAGTCGAAGGTATCCGGAAACACCATATATTTT
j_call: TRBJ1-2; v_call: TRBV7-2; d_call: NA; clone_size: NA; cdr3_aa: CASSLARGVAHYGYTF; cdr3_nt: TGTGCCAGCAGCTTAGCCCGGGGCGTGGCGCACTATGGCTACACCTTC
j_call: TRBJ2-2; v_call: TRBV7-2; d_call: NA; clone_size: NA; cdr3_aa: CASSQRWTGELFF; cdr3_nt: TGTGCCAGCAGCCAACGGTGGACCGGGGAGCTGTTTTTT
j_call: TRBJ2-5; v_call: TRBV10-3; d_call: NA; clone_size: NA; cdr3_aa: CAISERTWTETQYF; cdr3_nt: TGTGCCATCAGTGAGCGCACATGGACTGAGACCCAGTACTTC
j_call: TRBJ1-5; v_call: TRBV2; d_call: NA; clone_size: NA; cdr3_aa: CASSTNRVNQPQHF; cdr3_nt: TGTGCCAGCAGTACAAACAGGGTCAATCAGCCCCAGCATTTT
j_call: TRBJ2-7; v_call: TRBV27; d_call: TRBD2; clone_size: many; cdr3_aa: CASSLGGRGYEQYF; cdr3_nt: TGTGCCAGCAGTTTGGGCGGGAGAGGATACGAGCAGTACTTC
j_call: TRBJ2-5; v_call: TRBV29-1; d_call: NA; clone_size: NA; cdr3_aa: CSVATVEGETQYF; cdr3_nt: TGCAGCGTTGCGACAGTGGAGGGAGAGACCCAGTACTTC
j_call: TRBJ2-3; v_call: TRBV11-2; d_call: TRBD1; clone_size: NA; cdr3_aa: CASSLDVGGFTDTQYF; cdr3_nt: TGTGCCAGCAGCTTAGATGTAGGGGGCTTCACAGATACGCAGTATTTT
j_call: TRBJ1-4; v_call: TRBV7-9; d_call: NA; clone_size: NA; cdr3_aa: CASTRGDEKLFF; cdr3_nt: TGTGCCAGCACCCGGGGGGATGAAAAACTGTTTTTT
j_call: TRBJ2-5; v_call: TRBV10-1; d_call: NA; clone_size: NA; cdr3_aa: CASRGPGAGETQYF; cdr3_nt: TGCGCCAGCAGGGGACCGGGAGCCGGGGAGACCCAGTACTTC
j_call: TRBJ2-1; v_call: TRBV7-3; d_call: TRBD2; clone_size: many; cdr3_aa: CASSFTSGGVSEQFF; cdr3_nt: TGTGCCAGCAGCTTTACTAGCGGGGGGGTTAGTGAGCAGTTCTTC
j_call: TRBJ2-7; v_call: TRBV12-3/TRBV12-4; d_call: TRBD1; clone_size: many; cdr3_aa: CASGDRGWYEQYF; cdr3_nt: TGTGCCAGCGGAGACAGGGGATGGTACGAGCAGTACTTC
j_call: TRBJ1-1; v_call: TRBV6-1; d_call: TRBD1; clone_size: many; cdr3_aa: CASRAGTGNTEAFF; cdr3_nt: TGTGCCAGCAGAGCCGGGACAGGGAACACTGAAGCTTTCTTT
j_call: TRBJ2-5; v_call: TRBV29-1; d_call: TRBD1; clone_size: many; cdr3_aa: CSAQDRGETQYF; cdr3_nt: TGCAGCGCTCAGGACAGGGGAGAGACCCAGTACTTC
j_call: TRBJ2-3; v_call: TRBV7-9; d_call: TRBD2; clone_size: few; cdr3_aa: CASSFMGGPGDTQYF; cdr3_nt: TGTGCCAGCAGCTTTATGGGAGGGCCAGGTGATACGCAGTATTTT
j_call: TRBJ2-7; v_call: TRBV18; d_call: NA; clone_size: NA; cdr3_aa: CASSPDIPYEQYF; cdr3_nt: TGTGCCAGCTCACCCGACATCCCCTACGAGCAGTACTTC
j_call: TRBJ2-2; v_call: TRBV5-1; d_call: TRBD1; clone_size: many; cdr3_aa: CASSIGDRDHGELFF; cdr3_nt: TGCGCCAGCAGCATTGGGGACAGGGATCACGGGGAGCTGTTTTTT
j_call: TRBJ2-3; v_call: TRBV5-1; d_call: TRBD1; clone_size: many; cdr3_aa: CASSRTGGPDTQYF; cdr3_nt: TGCGCCAGCAGCCGGACAGGGGGCCCAGATACGCAGTATTTT
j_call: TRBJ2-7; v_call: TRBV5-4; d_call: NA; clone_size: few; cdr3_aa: CASSLTARDGNEQYF; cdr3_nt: TGTGCCAGCAGCTTGACGGCCAGGGATGGAAACGAGCAGTACTTC
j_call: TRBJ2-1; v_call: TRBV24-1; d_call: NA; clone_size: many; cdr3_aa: CATSWGTENEQFF; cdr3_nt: TGTGCCACCAGTTGGGGAACCGAGAATGAGCAGTTCTTC
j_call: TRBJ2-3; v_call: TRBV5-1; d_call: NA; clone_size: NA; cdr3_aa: CASSGQGLTSTDTQYF; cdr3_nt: TGCGCCAGCAGCGGACAGGGACTAACCTCCACAGATACGCAGTATTTT
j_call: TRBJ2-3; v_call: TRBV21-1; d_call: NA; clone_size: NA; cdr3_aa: CASSKVKQLSTDAQYF; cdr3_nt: TGTGCCAGCAGCAAAGTGAAACAGCTTAGCACAGATGCGCAGTATTTT
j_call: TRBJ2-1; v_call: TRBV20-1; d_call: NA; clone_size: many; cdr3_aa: CSASGQLYEQFF; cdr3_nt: TGCAGTGCTAGCGGGCAATTGTACGAGCAGTTCTTC
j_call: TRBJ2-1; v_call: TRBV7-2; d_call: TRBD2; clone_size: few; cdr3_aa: CASSLSSGGGNQQFF; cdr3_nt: TGTGCCAGCAGCTTATCTAGCGGGGGCGGCAATCAGCAGTTCTTC
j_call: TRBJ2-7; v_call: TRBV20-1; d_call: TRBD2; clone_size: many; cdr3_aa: CSARDGRAYEQYF; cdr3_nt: TGCAGTGCTAGAGATGGGAGGGCGTACGAGCAGTACTTC
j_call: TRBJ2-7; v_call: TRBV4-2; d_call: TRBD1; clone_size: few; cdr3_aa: CASSQDFGDRVYEQYF; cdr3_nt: TGTGCCAGCAGCCAAGATTTCGGAGACAGGGTTTACGAGCAGTACTTC
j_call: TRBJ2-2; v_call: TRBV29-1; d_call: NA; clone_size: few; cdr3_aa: CSVDLGATGELFF; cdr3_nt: TGCAGCGTTGATCTGGGGGCTACCGGGGAGCTGTTTTTT
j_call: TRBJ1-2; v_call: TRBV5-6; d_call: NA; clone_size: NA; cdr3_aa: CASSLYIRRKANYGYTF; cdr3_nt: TGTGCCAGCAGCTTGTACATAAGGAGAAAAGCTAACTATGGCTACACCTTC
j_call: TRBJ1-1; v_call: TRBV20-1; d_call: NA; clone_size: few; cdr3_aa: CSASQANTEAFF; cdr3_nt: TGCAGTGCTAGTCAAGCGAACACTGAAGCTTTCTTT
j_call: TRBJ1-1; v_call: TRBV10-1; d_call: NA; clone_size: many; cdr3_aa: CASSDSGITEAFF; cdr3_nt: TGCGCCAGCAGTGATTCAGGAATCACTGAAGCTTTCTTT
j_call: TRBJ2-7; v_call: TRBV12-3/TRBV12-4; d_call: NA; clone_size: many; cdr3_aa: CASSLSPAPVYF; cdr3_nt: TGTGCCAGCAGCTTAAGTCCCGCGCCTGTGTACTTC
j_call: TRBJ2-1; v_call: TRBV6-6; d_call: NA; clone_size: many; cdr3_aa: CASTSTEYNEQFF; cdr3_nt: TGTGCCAGCACTTCGACAGAGTACAATGAGCAGTTCTTC